Presented here are 22 T cell receptor beta chains from one specimen sequenced in a study of CD8 T cells in ankylosing spondylitis. TCRdb redid the calling of the 5' RACE reads with MiXCR, one entry per CDR3 protein. The repertoire consists of around 210,000 distinct CDR3 sequences, with 8% to 9% occurring once and the leading ten covering more than 4%. Sequenced material: blood, either unsorted or a sorted T cell fraction (not recorded which). All receptors come from a female donor with ankylosing spondylitis or in good health (not recorded which).

In its sample, this clonotype was seen many times. The V and J genes are TRBV5-5 and TRBJ2-2; D is uncertain. V dropped 4 bases and J dropped 7 bases, with 8 bases sitting between them. Germline CDR1 is SGHKS and CDR2 is YYEKEE (reference sequence). The CDR3 length is 12 residues. CDR3 nucleotide sequence: TGTGCCAGCAGCCGCTCGGGCGGGGAGCTGTTTTTT. As protein: CASSRSGGELFF.

This clonotype was observed at least ten times. The rearrangement uses TRBV20-1 and TRBJ2-5; 7 nucleotides match TRBD1. Germline assignment: CDR1 DFQATT and CDR2 SNEGSKA (reference sequence). The V segment lost 6 bases and the J segment 2 bases; nucleotides outside the gene matches: 6. The CDR3 extends over 13 amino acids. The CDR3 protein is CSAPGQRQETQYF. The CDR3 coding sequence is TGCAGTGCCCCGGGACAGAGACAAGAGACCCAGTACTTC.

This clonotype was counted once. The chain recombines TRBV20-1 with TRBJ2-1; D is unresolved. Trimming took off 4 bases at V and 4 bases at J, with 8 bases between the two ends. This CDR3 has 12 amino acids. Germline loops: CDR1 DFQATT, CDR2 SNEGSKA (reference sequence). CDR3 region: CSANDGYNEQFF. As DNA, the CDR3 is TGCAGTGCTAACGATGGTTACAATGAGCAGTTCTTC.

Comments on this clonotype: The junction departs from germline at one end; a sequencing error may be responsible. The genes are TRBV20-1 and TRBJ2-5, with TRBD2 matching over 13 bases. Germline V gene data show CDR1 as DFQATT and CDR2 as SNEGSKA (reference sequence). The CDR3 sequence is 19 residues long. The CDR3 DNA reads as TGCTGTGCTCGATTACATAAACTAGCGGGAGGGCCTTTTTGGAAGACCCAGTACTTC. It encodes CCARLHKLAGGPFWKTQYF.

This clonotype has only a few counts. This chain connects TRBV29-1 to TRBJ2-1, with 13 bases lining up with TRBD2. This CDR3 region has 14 residues. V shed 7 bases, J shed 10 bases, and the junction held 10 bases outside the gene matches. Germline V gives CDR1 SQVTM, CDR2 ANQGSEA. This CDR3 is CSAELAGGPREQFF. The CDR3 DNA reads TGCAGCGCCGAACTAGCGGGAGGGCCGCGGGAGCAGTTCTTC.

This clonotype has a count of ten or more. The V gene is TRBV6-6, the J gene TRBJ2-7; D possibly uses TRBD1 or TRBD2 (5 bases each). Germline CDR1 MNHNY, CDR2 SVGAGI (reference sequence). V was trimmed by 6 bases and J by 2 bases, leaving 11 bases between them. The CDR3 is made up of 13 amino acids. Written as DNA, the CDR3 is TGTGCCAGCAGCGCAGGGAGTACCTACGAGCAGTACTTC. It is translated as CASSAGSTYEQYF.

This clonotype was seen repeatedly, ten times or more. Here the CDR3 reads CASSYSQWEQFF. CDR3 sequence (DNA): TGTGCCAGCAGTTATTCCCAATGGGAGCAGTTCTTC. The chain carries TRBV6-2 or TRBV6-3 and TRBJ2-1; D call uncertain. Trimming took 3 bases from V and 10 from J, leaving 10 bases between them. CDR1 and CDR2 from the germline V gene are MNHEY and SVGEGT. The CDR3 runs to 12 residues.

V is TRBV4-3 and J is TRBJ2-7; the match to TRBD1 covers 8 bases. Germline CDR1 and CDR2: LGHNA and YSLEER. The CDR3 is 13 amino acids. V lost 2 bases, J lost 4 bases, and 1 base stayed unmatched. CDR3 sequence (DNA): TGCGCCAGCAGCCAACGGACAGGGTACGAGCAGTACTTC. The encoded protein is CASSQRTGYEQYF.

Points on this clonotype: A much larger clone differs by one base, so this may be a read error. J is TRBJ2-1 and V is TRBV3-1; D tentatively reads TRBD1 or TRBD2 (5 bases each). In germline, CDR1 is LGHDT, CDR2 YNNKEL (reference sequence). The CDR3 sequence is 15 residues long. The V and J ends lost 4 bases and 2 bases respectively, with 12 bases between them. CDR3 bases: TGTGCCAGCAGCCCCCGGGGCAGCCCCTACAATGAGCAGTTCTTC. Protein: CASSPRGSPYNEQFF.

In this sample, this clonotype turned up many times. J is TRBJ2-7 and V is TRBV5-1; D is possibly TRBD2 (6 bases). Germline V gene sequence: CDR1 SGHRS, CDR2 YFSETQ. The CDR3 runs 13 residues. V gave up 1 base and J gave up 5 bases, with 10 bases separating them. CDR3 DNA sequence: TGCGCCAGCAGCTTGCTTAGCGGTGACGAGCAGTACTTC. This encodes CASSLLSGDEQYF.

This clonotype appeared many times. The CDR3 DNA reads as TGCAGTGCCCGACTAGCGGGAGATGTCACAGATACGCAGTATTTT. Amino acids: CSARLAGDVTDTQYF. This sequence joins TRBV20-1 and TRBJ2-3, with TRBD2 identical over 12 bases. This CDR3 spans 15 amino acids. The germline gives CDR1 DFQATT, CDR2 SNEGSKA (reference sequence). V was pared by 6 bases and J by 2 bases, with 6 bases of the junction left unmatched.

This clonotype was observed many times. The V call is TRBV15, the J call TRBJ2-1; D may match TRBD1 or TRBD2 (5 bases each). V lost 2 bases and J lost 0, with 14 bases in between. The CDR3 covers 17 residues. Germline V gene data show CDR1 as LNHNV and CDR2 as YYDKDF (reference sequence). Written as DNA, the CDR3 is TGTGCCACCAGCAGATTCCGGGACCGGAGCTCCTACAATGAGCAGTTCTTC. Its translation: CATSRFRDRSSYNEQFF.

This clonotype was found a few times. This sequence joins TRBV7-2 and TRBJ2-3, with 7 nucleotides matching TRBD2. The CDR3 consists of 14 residues. The J segment lost 3 bases and the V segment lost 4 bases, leaving 4 bases of the junction unmatched. Germline CDR1 is SGHTA and CDR2 is FQGNSA. CDR3 protein: CASSSREVTDTQYF. The CDR3 DNA reads as TGTGCCAGCAGCTCCCGGGAGGTAACAGATACGCAGTATTTT. Full variable domain (missing parts from reference TRBV7-2 and TRBJ2-3): GAGVSQSPSNKVTEKGKDVELRCDPISGHTALYWYRQSLGQGLEFLIYFQGNSAPDKSGLPSDRFSAERTGGSVSTLTIQRTQQEDSAVYLCASSSREVTDTQYFGPGTRLTVL.

This clonotype was detected many times. V and J are TRBV20-1 and TRBJ2-4; 8 bases line up with TRBD2. The length of the CDR3 is 16 residues. Germline V gene lookup returns CDR1 DFQATT and CDR2 SNEGSKA (reference sequence). V lost 7 bases, J lost 0 bases, and 11 bases stayed unmatched. DNA of the CDR3: TGCAGTGGGGGGGATTCGGGAGGGTTAGCCAAAAACATTCAGTACTTC. Its protein product is CSGGDSGGLAKNIQYF.

The chain employs TRBV18 and TRBJ2-1, with a possible D match to TRBD1 (5 bases). Germline CDR1 KGHSH, CDR2 LQKENI. Trimming pared 4 bases from V and 4 bases from J, leaving 20 bases between. The length of the CDR3 is 17 residues. The CDR3: CASSLPPVTGGYNEQFF. CDR3 bases: TGTGCCAGCTCACTCCCGCCCGTCACAGGTGGTTACAATGAGCAGTTCTTC.

This clonotype was observed many times. The V and J genes are TRBV20-1 and TRBJ2-7; tentatively, D is TRBD1 (6 bases). Germline V lookup: CDR1 DFQATT, CDR2 SNEGSKA (reference sequence). The ends were cut back, 5 bases at V and 7 bases at J, with 21 bases in the middle. The CDR3 extends over 14 amino acids. The CDR3 sequence is CSASDWPNRGEQYF. The CDR3 DNA is TGCAGTGCTTCCGACTGGCCCAATAGGGGGGAGCAGTACTTC.

As regards this clonotype: Since a much larger clone is just one base distant, this may be a read error. The rearrangement uses TRBV20-1 and TRBJ2-1; the match to TRBD2 covers 8 bases. CDR3 length equals 12 residues. The V and J ends lost 5 bases and 9 bases, in that order; junction bases with no gene match: 6. From germline, CDR1 is DFQATT and CDR2 SNEGSKA (reference sequence). CDR3: CSAGGGRSEQFF. The CDR3 DNA reads as TGCAGTGCTGGCGGGGGGCGGTCTGAGCAGTTCTTC.

The V gene is TRBV7-4, the J gene TRBJ2-7; D is perhaps TRBD2 (5 bases). The length of the CDR3 is 14 residues. The V gene's germline CDR1 is SGHVT and CDR2 SQSDAQ. Trimming left V 5 bases short and J 3 bases short, with 14 bases between. The CDR3 DNA reads as TGTGCCAGCAGCCCCCGGGCCGGGAACTACGAGCAGTACTTC. It encodes CASSPRAGNYEQYF.

At least ten counts were recorded for this clonotype. V usage is TRBV6-1 and J usage is TRBJ1-5; 8 nucleotides align to TRBD1. V shed 6 bases and J 6 bases; nucleotides not matched to a gene: 10. CDR1 and CDR2 from the germline V gene are MNHNS and SASEGT. There are 15 residues in the CDR3. In DNA form, the CDR3 reads TGTGCCAGCAGGGGGCTGACAGGGGACCCTCAGCCCCAGCATTTT. Translating it yields CASRGLTGDPQPQHF.

As for this clonotype: This may stem from a read error, because a much larger clone lies one nucleotide away. This chain links TRBV10-3 with TRBJ2-7; 11 bases map to TRBD2. The CDR3 runs 14 residues. Germline CDR1 and CDR2: ENHRY and SYGVKD. Trimming at V came to 8 bases and at J to 3 bases, leaving 6 bases not matched to a gene. CDR3 in amino acids: CAIGGSGRGYEQYF. CDR3 DNA: TGTGCCATCGGGGGTAGCGGGAGGGGCTACGAGCAGTACTTC.

The table lists this clonotype with many counts. The rearrangement links TRBV21-1 to TRBJ2-6. TRBV21-1 is shown as a pseudogene. This CDR3 spans 13 amino acids. As DNA, the CDR3 is TGTGCCAGCCGCAGCTCTGGGGCCAACGTCCTGACTTTC. Translation gives CASRSSGANVLTF.

This rearrangement joins TRBV7-9 to TRBJ1-5; D unclear. V was trimmed by 3 bases and J by 7 bases, leaving 10 bases between them. The length of the CDR3 is 13 residues. The germline V gene encodes CDR1 SEHNR and CDR2 FQNEAQ (reference sequence). The chain's CDR3 is CASSLDWEQPQHF. CDR3 nucleotide sequence: TGTGCCAGCAGCTTGGACTGGGAGCAGCCCCAGCATTTT. The full variable domain, in which reference TRBV7-9 and TRBJ1-5 provide the parts outside the CDR3, is DTGVSQNPRHKITKRGQNVTFRCDPISEHNRLYWYRQTLGQGPEFLTYFQNEAQLEKSRLLSDRFSAERPKGSFSTLEIQRTEQGDSAMYLCASSLDWEQPQHFGDGTRLSIL.